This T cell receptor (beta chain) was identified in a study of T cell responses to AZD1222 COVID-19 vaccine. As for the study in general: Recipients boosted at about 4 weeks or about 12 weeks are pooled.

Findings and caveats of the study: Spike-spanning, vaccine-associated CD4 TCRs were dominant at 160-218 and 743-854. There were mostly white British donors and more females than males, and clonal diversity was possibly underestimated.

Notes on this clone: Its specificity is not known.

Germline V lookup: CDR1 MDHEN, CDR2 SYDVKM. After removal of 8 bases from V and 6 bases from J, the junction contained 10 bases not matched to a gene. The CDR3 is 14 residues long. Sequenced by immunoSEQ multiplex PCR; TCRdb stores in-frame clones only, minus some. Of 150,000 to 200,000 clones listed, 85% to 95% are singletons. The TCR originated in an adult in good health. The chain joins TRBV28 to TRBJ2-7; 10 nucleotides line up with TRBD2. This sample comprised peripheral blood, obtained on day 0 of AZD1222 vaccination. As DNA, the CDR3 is TGTGCCAGCCACCGGCCAGCGGGAGGGGGCGAGCAGTACTTC. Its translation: CASHRPAGGGEQYF.